This note documents a single T cell receptor (beta chain) sequence. No antigen is known for it. Profiled with immunoSEQ multiplex PCR; TCRdb holds only in-frame clones, not every one. The sample consists of some 22,000 clones, 88% of them appearing once. This sample was included in a study of T cells in localized non-small cell lung cancer. Notes on the study in general: Across samples, adjacent lung featured a median approximately 56 of the top 100 tumor clones. Uninvolved adjacent lung had more T cell clonality than any other tissue, topping tumor.

There are 17 residues in the CDR3. V was cut by 5 bases and J by 1 base, with 15 bases left in between. Germline V gives CDR1 SGHVS, CDR2 FQNEAQ. The clonotype originates from a man aged 35 to 70 with stage II lung adenocarcinoma. This specimen consisted of PBMCs, obtained before any cancer treatment. This chain joins TRBV7-8 and TRBJ2-6, with D tentatively TRBD1 (6 bases). For the CDR3, the DNA is TGTGCCAGCAGCGGGTTACAGGGTACTTCTGGGGCCAACGTCCTGACTTTC. This encodes CASSGLQGTSGANVLTF.